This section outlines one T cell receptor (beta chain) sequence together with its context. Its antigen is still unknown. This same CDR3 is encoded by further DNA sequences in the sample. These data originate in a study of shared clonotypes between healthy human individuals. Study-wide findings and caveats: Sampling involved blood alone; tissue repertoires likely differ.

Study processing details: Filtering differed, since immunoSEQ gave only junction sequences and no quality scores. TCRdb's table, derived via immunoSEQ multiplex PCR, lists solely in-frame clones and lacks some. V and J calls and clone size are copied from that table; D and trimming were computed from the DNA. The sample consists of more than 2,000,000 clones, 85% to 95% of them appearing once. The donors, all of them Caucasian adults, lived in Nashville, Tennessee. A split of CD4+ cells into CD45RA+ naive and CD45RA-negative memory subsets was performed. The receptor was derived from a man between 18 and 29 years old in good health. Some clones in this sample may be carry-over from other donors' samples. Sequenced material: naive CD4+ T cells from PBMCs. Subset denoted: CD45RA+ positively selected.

The CDR3 region is CASSLISQETQYF. The CDR3 bases are TGTGCCAGCAGCTTAATCAGCCAAGAGACCCAGTACTTC. V is TRBV7-3 and J is TRBJ2-5; the D is unclear. The germline V and J ends were trimmed by 1 base and 1 base, with 4 bases remaining between them. Germline CDR1 and CDR2: SGHTA and FQGTGA. The CDR3 consists of 13 residues.